The rows below give T cell receptor beta chains drawn from one sample of a study of graft-versus-host responses after intestinal transplantation. Assay used: immunoSEQ multiplex PCR; TCRdb lists only in-frame clones, some missing. The sample shows several thousand clones, about 24% of them seen only once. Specimen: alloreactive CD4+ T cells from a mixed lymphocyte reaction culture, collected before intestinal transplant. These receptors all come from a human patient who received an intestinal transplant. CDR3s include the opening cysteine and the closing phenylalanine or tryptophan. D genes are given only for firm matches. Rows may omit the clone size; those that give it use once, few, many or a size class.

v_call	clone_size	d_call	j_call	cdr3_aa	cdr3_nt
TRBV10-3	-	-	TRBJ1-5	CAIRPEGRGNQPQHF	TGTGCCATCAGACCGGAAGGTCGGGGCAATCAGCCCCAGCATTTT
TRBV28	-	-	TRBJ1-3	CASTLRPFSGNTIYF	TGTGCCAGCACCCTCAGACCGTTCTCTGGAAACACCATATATTTT
TRBV20-1	-	-	TRBJ2-7	CSARSGYEQYF	TGCAGTGCTAGATCCGGCTACGAGCAGTACTTC
TRBV25-1	few	-	TRBJ2-3	CATALFGTDTQYF	TGTGCCACCGCCTTGTTTGGCACAGATACGCAGTATTTT
TRBV7-8	few	-	TRBJ2-3	CASSLEGGTTYTQYF	TGTGCCAGCAGCTTAGAGGGCGGGACAACATATACGCAGTATTTT
TRBV19	-	TRBD1	TRBJ1-5	CARLPGTGCQPQHF	TGTGCCAGGCTCCCCGGGACAGGGTGTCAGCCCCAGCATTTT
TRBV18	medium-sized	TRBD2	TRBJ2-7	CASSPQLVLAGGDYEQYF	TGTGCCAGCTCACCACAATTAGTACTAGCGGGAGGGGACTACGAGCAGTACTTC
TRBV6-1	-	-	TRBJ2-7	CASSVDHSQYF	TGTGCCAGCAGTGTAGATCACTCACAGTACTTC
TRBV5-4	-	TRBD2	TRBJ2-3	CASSRGTSGRTDTQYF	TGTGCCAGCAGCCGGGGGACTAGCGGGAGGACAGATACGCAGTATTTT
TRBV30	-	TRBD1	TRBJ1-1	CAGDETGAEAFF	TGTGCCGGGGACGAGACAGGGGCTGAAGCTTTCTTT